This T cell receptor beta chain is from a study of T cell responses to AZD1222 COVID-19 vaccine. This CDR3 has 15 residues. Germline values: CDR1 MNHEY, CDR2 SMNVEV (reference sequence). Trimming took off 5 bases at V and 0 bases at J, with 11 bases between the two ends. Sequencing was performed with immunoSEQ multiplex PCR; in TCRdb, only in-frame clones are kept and a portion is missing. The repertoire holds 150,000 to 200,000 clones, with approximately 90% as singletons. J is TRBJ1-5 and V is TRBV27; TRBD1 might be the D (5 bases). The origin of this receptor is an adult in good health. Material: peripheral blood, obtained on day 0 of AZD1222 vaccination. CDR3 DNA: TGTGCCAGCAGTGGGACCCATGGTAGCAATCAGCCCCAGCATTTT. Its translation is CASSGTHGSNQPQHF.